This is a list of T cell receptor beta chains from one sample in a study of OX40 agonist ivuxolimab in advanced cancers. This table comes from immunoSEQ multiplex PCR, and its TCRdb copy is limited to in-frame clones, with some not included. The sample holds about 83,000 clones; about 86% are singletons and the top ten take roughly 1.7%. This material consisted of CD4+ or CD8+ T cells sorted from blood, taken in a trial of the OX40 agonist ivuxolimab. These receptors came from an adult with an advanced solid tumor such as melanoma, head and neck, liver or kidney cancer. The CDR3 runs from the conserved cysteine through the conserved F or W. A D gene is named only where the DNA matches it firmly. Size is stated for part of the rows, as once, few or many counts, or as a class when the clone is expanded.

14	TRBV7-2	.	TRBD2	TRBJ2-7	TGTGCCAGCAGCTTGGAACTAGCGGGGGGTGGGCAGTACTTC	CASSLELAGGGQYF
17	TRBV9	.	.	TRBJ2-3	TGTGCCAGCAGCGCCTCCGCCGGGACTCTGAGCACAGATACGCAGTATTTT	CASSASAGTLSTDTQYF
15	TRBV5-1	.	.	TRBJ1-2	TGCGCCAGCAGCTTCCAAGACAGCTCGGATAAGGGCTACACCTTC	CASSFQDSSDKGYTF
15	TRBV7-2	.	.	TRBJ1-2	TGTGCCAGCAGCTTAGCGGGACTGGTAGTTGTCGGCTACACCTTC	CASSLAGLVVVGYTF
13	TRBV7-3	.	TRBD1	TRBJ2-7	TGTGCCAGCAGCCTTAGACAGGGGGTTGAGCAGTACTTC	CASSLRQGVEQYF
14	TRBV5-1	.	.	TRBJ2-7	TGCGCCAGCAGCTTGGGTGTAGCTTCGTACGAGCAGTACTTC	CASSLGVASYEQYF
16	TRBV4-2	.	.	TRBJ2-7	TGTGCCAGCAGCCAGAAACTAGATACGAGCTCCTACGAGCAGTACTTC	CASSQKLDTSSYEQYF
16	TRBV4-2	.	.	TRBJ1-4	TGTGCCAGCAGCCAAGATCCCGGGACGGTTAATGAAAAACTGTTTTTT	CASSQDPGTVNEKLFF
15	TRBV2	.	.	TRBJ2-2	TGTGCCAGCAGTGAAGTGGGTCGGAACACCGGGGAGCTGTTTTTT	CASSEVGRNTGELFF
13	TRBV30	few	.	TRBJ2-6	TGTGCCTGGAGACCGAATGGGGCCAACGTCCTGACTTTC	CAWRPNGANVLTF
15	TRBV11-2	.	.	TRBJ2-2	TGTGCCAGCAGCTTTCAGGGGACGAACACCGGGGAGCTGTTTTTT	CASSFQGTNTGELFF
13	TRBV9	.	.	TRBJ1-1	TGTGCCAGCAGCGTGGACTTGAACACTGAAGCTTTCTTT	CASSVDLNTEAFF
18	TRBV9	.	TRBD2	TRBJ2-5	TGTGCCAGCAGCGTAGATGCTAGCGGGGGGGCCTGGTCGGAGACCCAGTACTTC	CASSVDASGGAWSETQYF
11	TRBV2	once	TRBD2	TRBJ2-7	TGTGCCAGCGGGAGGGAGCTCGAGCAGTACTTC	CASGRELEQYF
14	TRBV4-3	.	.	TRBJ1-2	TGCGCCAGCAGCCAACTGCTAGGGGCGCGGGGCTACACCTTC	CASSQLLGARGYTF
15	TRBV5-5	.	.	TRBJ1-6	TGTGCCAGCAGCTTGCTGTCAGGGTTTGATTCACCCCTCCACTTT	CASSLLSGFDSPLHF
13	TRBV10-3	.	TRBD1	TRBJ1-1	TGTGCCATCAGTGGACAGGGGGACACTGAAGCTTTCTTT	CAISGQGDTEAFF
15	TRBV4-2	.	TRBD1	TRBJ1-2	TGTGCCAGCAGCCAAGTGGACAGGGCGAACTATGGCTACACCTTC	CASSQVDRANYGYTF
13	TRBV7-9	.	.	TRBJ1-2	TGTGCCAGCAGCCCGGGGGGAGAGGACGGCTACACCTTC	CASSPGGEDGYTF
18	TRBV11-3	.	.	TRBJ2-6	TGTGCCAGCAGCTTTCGAGGCCCCCGGAGCTCTGGGGCCAACGTCCTGACTTTC	CASSFRGPRSSGANVLTF
11	TRBV7-2	.	TRBD2	TRBJ2-2	TGTGCCACCCGGGGGGCCGGGGAGCTGTTTTTT	CATRGAGELFF
13	TRBV7-2	.	.	TRBJ2-7	TGTGCCAGCAGCTTAGAACTGGGCTCCGAGCAGTACTTC	CASSLELGSEQYF
13	TRBV6-1	.	.	TRBJ1-6	TGTGCCATCACGGTTGAATATAATTCACCCCTCCACTTT	CAITVEYNSPLHF
16	TRBV5-1	.	TRBD1	TRBJ1-6	TGCGCCAGCAGCACAACCGGGACAGTCTATAATTCACCCCTCCACTTT	CASSTTGTVYNSPLHF
14	TRBV19	.	TRBD2	TRBJ2-1	TGTGCCAGTAGTATGACGGGGGGGCCCGATGAGCAGTTCTTC	CASSMTGGPDEQFF
14	TRBV11-3	.	.	TRBJ2-5	TGTGCCAGCAGCTTAGGTGGGACCGGAGAGACCCAGTACTTC	CASSLGGTGETQYF
13	TRBV2	.	.	TRBJ2-5	TGTGCCAGCAGTGAAGGTTGGAGGGAGACCCAGTACTTC	CASSEGWRETQYF
14	TRBV19	.	.	TRBJ1-4	TGTGCCAGTAGGGCGACGGAGAATAATGAAAAACTGTTTTTT	CASRATENNEKLFF
14	TRBV7-3	.	TRBD2	TRBJ2-5	TGTGCCAGCAGCCGGACTAGCGGGGAAGAGACCCAGTACTTC	CASSRTSGEETQYF
14	TRBV7-2	.	TRBD2	TRBJ2-1	TGTGCCAGCACCCGACTAGCGGCTTACAATGAGCAGTTCTTC	CASTRLAAYNEQFF
15	TRBV10-3	.	TRBD2	TRBJ2-1	TGTGCCATCAGTCCGGGACTAGCGGGGGAAAATGAGCAGTTCTTC	CAISPGLAGENEQFF
14	TRBV5-6	.	.	TRBJ2-7	TGTGCCAGCAGCTTGGTGCACAGGAGATACGAGCAGTACTTC	CASSLVHRRYEQYF
16	TRBV28	few	TRBD1	TRBJ1-5	TGTGCCAGCAGTCCCACCGGGACAGGGAGCAATCAGCCCCAGCATTTT	CASSPTGTGSNQPQHF
15	TRBV5-1	.	.	TRBJ2-2	TGCGCCAGCAGCTTGGCCTTTCTTGACACCGGGGAGCTGTTTTTT	CASSLAFLDTGELFF
15	TRBV7-7	.	.	TRBJ2-2	TGTGCCAGCAGCTTAGACGGACAGTTCACCGGGGAGCTGTTTTTT	CASSLDGQFTGELFF
15	TRBV9	.	.	TRBJ2-3	TGTGCCAGCAGCGTAGTAGGGGTAAGCACAGATACGCAGTATTTT	CASSVVGVSTDTQYF
15	TRBV5-1	.	.	TRBJ2-1	TGCGCCAGCAGCCTTCAGTCGGGGACGATAGGTGAGCAGTTCTTC	CASSLQSGTIGEQFF
15	TRBV9	.	TRBD1	TRBJ1-4	TGTGCCAGCAGCGTGACAGGGGGCGGTGGTGAAAAACTGTTTTTT	CASSVTGGGGEKLFF
14	TRBV18	.	.	TRBJ2-5	TGTGCCAGCTCACAAGGGACGGAGCAAGAGACCCAGTACTTC	CASSQGTEQETQYF
14	TRBV28	once	TRBD1	TRBJ1-2	TGTGCCAGCATGGCAGGGGGTAGGAGCTATGGCTACACCTTC	CASMAGGRSYGYTF
14	TRBV10-3	few	.	TRBJ1-1	TGTGCCATCAGTGCCCCGGAACGGAGGACTGAAGCTTTCTTT	CAISAPERRTEAFF
15	TRBV4-1	once	.	TRBJ2-3	TGCGCCAGCAGCCAAGATTCGACGACCACAGATACGCAGTATTTT	CASSQDSTTTDTQYF
16	TRBV6-5	.	.	TRBJ2-1	TGTGCCAGCAGTTCTGGCTGGCGGGGAAAAGGAAATGAGCAGTTCTTC	CASSSGWRGKGNEQFF
16	TRBV7-9	.	TRBD1	TRBJ1-5	TGTGCCAGCAGCTTAGCCCGGACAGGAAGCAAGCAGCCCCAGCATTTT	CASSLARTGSKQPQHF
18	TRBV18	.	TRBD1	TRBJ1-2	TGTGCCAGCTCACCTGCCAGGGACAGGGGATCTTCATTAAGTGGCTACACCTTC	CASSPARDRGSSLSGYTF
17	TRBV19	.	.	TRBJ1-5	TGTGCCAGTAGTGAGGGAAAGGGGACTTATAGCAATCAGCCCCAGCATTTT	CASSEGKGTYSNQPQHF
13	TRBV6-4	.	TRBD1	TRBJ1-1	TGTGCCAGGAAACAGGGGGCGGCCACTGAAGCTTTCTTT	CARKQGAATEAFF
14	TRBV28	.	TRBD1	TRBJ1-2	TGTGCCAGCAGTTTAGGGGGACAGGGGTATGGCTACACCTTC	CASSLGGQGYGYTF
13	TRBV30	.	.	TRBJ1-6	TGTGCCTGGAGGCAAGTTTATAATTCACCCCTCCACTTT	CAWRQVYNSPLHF
15	TRBV19	.	.	TRBJ2-5	TGTGCCAGTAGTACGATTGGGGGGACCCAAGAGACCCAGTACTTC	CASSTIGGTQETQYF
17	TRBV4-1	.	TRBD2	TRBJ2-1	TGCGCCAGCAGCCAAGATCGGGCTAGCGGGGGGACAAGTGAGCAGTTCTTC	CASSQDRASGGTSEQFF
15	TRBV6-1	few	TRBD1	TRBJ1-1	TGTGCCAGCAGTGATCCCGGGACAGAGGACTCTGAAGCTTTCTTT	CASSDPGTEDSEAFF